The entry that follows covers one TCR beta chain sequence. Its antigen is not identified. Data came from immunoSEQ multiplex PCR; TCRdb stores just in-frame clones and leaves some out. The profile shows 2 million to 3 million clones, over 85% of them singletons. In the CD4+ fraction, cells were divided into CD45RA+ naive and CD45RA-negative memory subsets. This entry comes from a study of shared clonotypes between healthy human individuals. About the study: In total, the donors were a couple of women and a few men aged 18 to 49. Study-level results: Naive CD4 clonotypes were shared across a few donors at roughly 5.3%.

CDR3 length: 12 residues. CDR1 and CDR2 from the germline V gene are SQVTM and ANQGSEA. Trimming shortened V by 2 bases and J by 2 bases, and 6 bases separated the two germline ends. The chain couples TRBV29-1 to TRBJ1-2; D gene ambiguous. The sequenced sample was naive CD4+ T cells from PBMCs. Subset specified: CD45RA+ positively selected. This TCR was sampled from a man aged 18 to 30 in good health. Some clones in this sample may be carry-over from other donors' samples. This CDR3 reads CSVETRNYGYTF. CDR3 bases: TGCAGCGTTGAAACACGAAACTATGGCTACACCTTC.